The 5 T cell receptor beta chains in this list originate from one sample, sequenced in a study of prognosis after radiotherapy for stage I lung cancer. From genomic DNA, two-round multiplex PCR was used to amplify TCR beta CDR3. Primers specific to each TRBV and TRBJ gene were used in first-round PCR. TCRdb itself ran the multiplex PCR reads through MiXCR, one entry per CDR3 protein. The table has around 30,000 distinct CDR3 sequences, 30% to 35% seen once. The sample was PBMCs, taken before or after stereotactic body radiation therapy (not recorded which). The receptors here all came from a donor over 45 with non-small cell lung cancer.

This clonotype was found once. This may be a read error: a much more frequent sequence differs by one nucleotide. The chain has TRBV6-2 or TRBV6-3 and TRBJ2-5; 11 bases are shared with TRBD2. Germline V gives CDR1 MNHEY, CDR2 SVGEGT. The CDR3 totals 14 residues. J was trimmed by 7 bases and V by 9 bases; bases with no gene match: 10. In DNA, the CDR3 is TGTGCCAGAAGTAAGGGACTAGCGGAAGCGACCCAGTACTTC. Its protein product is CARSKGLAEATQYF.

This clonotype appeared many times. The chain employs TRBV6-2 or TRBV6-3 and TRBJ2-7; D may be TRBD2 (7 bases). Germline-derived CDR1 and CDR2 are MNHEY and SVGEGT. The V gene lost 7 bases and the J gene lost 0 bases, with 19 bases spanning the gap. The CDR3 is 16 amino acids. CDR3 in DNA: TGTGCCAGCACCATAAGGGGAGGGACAAACTCCTACGAGCAGTACTTC. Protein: CASTIRGGTNSYEQYF.

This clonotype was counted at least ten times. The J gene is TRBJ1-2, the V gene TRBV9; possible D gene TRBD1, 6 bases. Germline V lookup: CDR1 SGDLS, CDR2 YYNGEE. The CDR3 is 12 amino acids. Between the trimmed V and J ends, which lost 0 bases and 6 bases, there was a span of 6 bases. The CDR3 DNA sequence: TGTGCCAGCAGCGTAGGGACAGATGGCTACACCTTC. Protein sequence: CASSVGTDGYTF. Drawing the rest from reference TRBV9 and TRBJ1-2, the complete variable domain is DSGVTQTPKHLITATGQRVTLRCSPRSGDLSVYWYQQSLDQGLQFLIQYYNGEERAKGNILERFSAQQFPDLHSELNLSSLELGDSALYFCASSVGTDGYTFGSGTRLTVV.

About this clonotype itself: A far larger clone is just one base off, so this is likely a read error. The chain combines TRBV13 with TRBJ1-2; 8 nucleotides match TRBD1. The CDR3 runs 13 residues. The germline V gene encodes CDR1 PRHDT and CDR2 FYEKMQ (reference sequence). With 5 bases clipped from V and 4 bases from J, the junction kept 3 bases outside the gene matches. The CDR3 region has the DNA TGTGCCAGCAGCGCGACAGGGGCCTATGGCTACACCTTC. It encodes CASSATGAYGYTF. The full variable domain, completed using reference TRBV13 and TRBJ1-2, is AAGVIQSPRHLIKEKRETATLKCYPIPRHDTVYWYQQGPGQDPQFLISFYEKMQSDKGSIPDRFSAQQFSDYHSELNMSSLELGDSALYFCASSATGAYGYTFGSGTRLTVV.

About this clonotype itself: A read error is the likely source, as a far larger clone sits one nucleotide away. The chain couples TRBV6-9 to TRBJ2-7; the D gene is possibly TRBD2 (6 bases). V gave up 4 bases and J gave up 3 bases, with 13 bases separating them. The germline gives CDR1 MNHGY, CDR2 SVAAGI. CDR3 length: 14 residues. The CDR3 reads CASSSPGACYEQYF. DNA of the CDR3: TGTGCCAGCAGTTCTCCGGGAGCCTGCTACGAGCAGTACTTC.